This T cell receptor beta chain came from a study of T cells in Graves' hyperthyroidism and ophthalmopathy. Uncontrolled infection, other autoimmune disease, pregnancy or lactation excluded patients. Diagnoses were established using clinical symptoms, serum thyroxine and TRAb, thyroid ultrasound and orbital computed tomography. The CDR3 has 13 amino acids. Trimming stripped 1 base from V and 3 bases from J, with 6 bases between. Study-level findings and limits: Ophthalmopathy was told apart from stable hyperthyroidism by a 13 V-J model.

Many counts were recorded for this clonotype. What it binds is not known. TCR beta CDR3 regions were amplified from RNA. The primer set for the first-round RT-PCR of the TCR CDR3 was HTBI. Each CDR3 protein gets one entry after TCRdb re-called the multiplex PCR reads with MiXCR. The table has a few hundred thousand distinct CDR3 sequences, around 42% seen once; the top ten hold more than 7.5%. What was sequenced was peripheral blood or thyroid tissue (not recorded which). The chain is built from TRBV12-3 or TRBV12-4 and TRBJ1-1, with D unresolved. The receptor's source is a woman under 30 with Graves' hyperthyroidism. The CDR3 loop reads CASSLDSHTEAFF. Written as DNA, the CDR3 is TGTGCCAGCAGTTTAGACAGTCACACTGAAGCTTTCTTT.